This T cell receptor (beta chain) was captured in a study of T-cell memory formation after mild COVID-19. Whole-study results and caveats: CD4+ bias marked clones expanding day 15 to 37, unlike balanced contracting clones. Pre-infection memory carried some responding clones, suggesting that cross-reactive memory joined. Clonal second-wave expansions that peaked on day 37 had unconfirmed SARS-CoV-2 specificity.

This clonotype came up many times. Its antigen is not known. TCRdb re-derived calls from the 5' RACE reads in MiXCR, one entry per CDR3 protein. The profile shows about 390,000 distinct CDR3 sequences, around a fifth of them singletons. The CDR3 loop spans 17 amino acids. V was pared by 5 bases and J by 4 bases, with 10 bases of the junction left unmatched. CDR1 is SGHTA, CDR2 FQGTGA, per germline. The receptor's source is an adult woman who had mild COVID-19 (a few samples of this study predate the infection). Cell type and time point are not known. The chain recombines TRBV7-3 with TRBJ2-1, with 11 bases that match TRBD2. The sequenced sample was PBMCs or a T cell subset sorted from them (not recorded which). The CDR3 protein is CASSRRGGTSGYNEQFF. The CDR3 DNA sequence: TGTGCCAGCAGCCGCCGCGGGGGGACTAGCGGATACAATGAGCAGTTCTTC.